This T cell receptor (beta chain) was identified in a study of human T cells and chemical hapten exposure. TCRdb itself ran the RACE reads through MiXCR, one entry per CDR3 protein. The sample contains 330,000 or so distinct CDR3 sequences, around 6% of which appear only once. Study-wide results and limits: Expanded TCRs made up significantly more big CDR3 similarity clusters than controls did. DPC sensitization did not alter TCRs above 1 in 1000 frequency.

Germline V gives CDR1 KGHSH, CDR2 LQKENI. This CDR3 comprises 14 residues. Trimming took 1 base from V and 7 from J, leaving 13 bases between them. On this clonotype itself: Antigen: not known.

This sample's time point: patch test 2, 6 weeks after DPC sensitization. Sample treatment: therapeutic diphenylcyclopropenone sensitization with weekly scalp DPC. The material sequenced was whole blood, taken in connection with sensitization to the hapten diphenylcyclopropenone (DPC). The rearrangement links TRBV18 to TRBJ1-1; the D gene is possibly TRBD1 (5 bases). The sequence was collected from a woman between 18 and 29 years old with alopecia areata. Some clones in this sample may be carry-over from other donors' samples. CDR3 DNA: TGTGCCAGCTCACCACAAGGGACCCAAGATGAAGCTTTCTTT. Encoded protein: CASSPQGTQDEAFF.